A single sample gave rise to the 24 T cell receptor beta chains below, sequenced in a study of shared clonotypes between healthy human individuals. CD8 cells regarded as naive lacked CD45RO, were positively chosen for CCR7, and omitted terminally differentiated effector memory CD45RA+ cells. Here immunoSEQ multiplex PCR was the method, and the copy in TCRdb shows in-frame clones only, minus some. The table records some 2 million clones, around 96% of them present only once. The sequencing sample was made of naive CD8+ T cells sorted from blood. The receptors here all came from a man aged 18 to 35 in good health.

About this clone: At the DNA level, this CDR3 is encoded by other sequences in the same sample as well. The chain recombines TRBV27 with TRBJ2-2; the D is unclear. The CDR3 length is 14 residues. Germline V lookup: CDR1 MNHEY, CDR2 SMNVEV (reference sequence). V was clipped by 4 bases and J by 5 bases, with 11 bases between them. The CDR3: CASSYTGLTGELFF. In DNA form, the CDR3 reads TGTGCCAGCAGTTATACGGGCTTAACCGGGGAGCTGTTTTTT.

The rearrangement joins TRBV4-1 to TRBJ1-5; the match to TRBD1 covers 9 bases. Per germline, CDR1 MGHRA and CDR2 YSYEKL. This CDR3 has 16 residues. J was trimmed by 5 bases and V by 1 base; bases with no gene match: 6. The DNA for the CDR3 is TGCGCCAGCAGCCAAGTCGCCGGGACAGGGTATCAGCCCCAGCATTTT. As protein: CASSQVAGTGYQPQHF.

The chain carries TRBV4-1 and TRBJ2-3; TRBD2 matches at 10 bases. J gave up 2 bases and V 2 bases, and 4 bases lay outside the gene matches. The CDR3 spans 16 residues. Germline V lookup: CDR1 MGHRA, CDR2 YSYEKL. CDR3 sequence reads: CASSQPSGGVTDTQYF. CDR3 DNA: TGCGCCAGCAGCCAACCGAGCGGGGGGGTCACAGATACGCAGTATTTT.

V is TRBV9 and J is TRBJ1-2, with TRBD1 as a possible D gene (5 bases). CDR1 SGDLS and CDR2 YYNGEE come from the germline V gene. V gave up 1 base and J gave up 2 bases, with 15 bases separating them. This CDR3 contains 16 residues. CDR3 residues: CASSVNGQDPNYGYTF. In DNA form, the CDR3 reads TGTGCCAGCAGCGTAAACGGACAAGACCCAAACTATGGCTACACCTTC.

This chain connects TRBV4-3 to TRBJ2-1; D is unresolved. Germline V gene data show CDR1 as LGHNA and CDR2 as YSLEER. The CDR3 runs 16 residues. Trimming shortened V by 0 bases and J by 10 bases, and 19 bases separated the two germline ends. The CDR3: CASSQDPSTLAQEQFF. The CDR3 nucleotides are TGCGCCAGCAGCCAAGATCCCTCAACTCTCGCACAGGAGCAGTTCTTC.

The chain links TRBV6-1 to TRBJ1-5; D is ambiguous. Germline CDR1 and CDR2: MNHNS and SASEGT. The V and J ends lost 5 bases and 2 bases respectively, with 7 bases between them. The CDR3 length is 13 residues. The CDR3 region is CASSIGGNQPQHF. The CDR3 DNA is TGTGCCAGCAGTATAGGCGGCAATCAGCCCCAGCATTTT.

The genes are TRBV27 and TRBJ2-7, with a tentative D call TRBD1 (5 bases). The CDR3 has 13 amino acids. V lost 6 bases and J 3 bases, leaving 12 bases between the germline ends. CDR1 is MNHEY, CDR2 SMNVEV, per germline (reference sequence). CDR3 DNA: TGTGCCAGCAGCCCAGGGCGTCTCTACGAGCAGTACTTC. It is translated as CASSPGRLYEQYF.

The CDR3 nucleotides are TGTGCCAGCAGTGAAATACCGGGACAGGGACTTTATGAGCAGTTCTTC. This translates into CASSEIPGQGLYEQFF. V and J are TRBV6-1 and TRBJ2-1, with TRBD1 identical over 9 bases. CDR3 size: 16 residues. The J segment lost 8 bases and the V segment lost 2 bases, leaving 10 bases of the junction unmatched. Germline CDR1 reads MNHNS; CDR2 reads SASEGT.

The chain employs TRBV27 and TRBJ1-2, with TRBD1 identical over 8 bases. The CDR3 extends over 15 amino acids. Germline V gene lookup returns CDR1 MNHEY and CDR2 SMNVEV (reference sequence). V shed 5 bases, J shed 8 bases, and the junction held 13 bases outside the gene matches. The CDR3 protein is CASSGGGQGLLGYTF. In nucleotides, the CDR3 is TGTGCCAGCAGTGGGGGTGGACAGGGATTGTTGGGCTACACCTTC.

The chain has TRBV9 and TRBJ2-3, with TRBD1 identical over 8 bases. The germline gives CDR1 SGDLS, CDR2 YYNGEE. V shed 3 bases, J shed 0 bases, and the junction held 6 bases outside the gene matches. CDR3 size: 16 residues. The CDR3, as DNA: TGTGCCAGCAGCGGACGGACAGGGAGCAGCACAGATACGCAGTATTTT. Its protein product is CASSGRTGSSTDTQYF.

The genes are TRBV15 and TRBJ2-7; D might be TRBD2 (6 bases). V was shortened by 0 bases and J by 4 bases, with 19 bases between the two germline ends. The germline CDR1 and CDR2 sequences are LNHNV and YYDKDF (reference sequence). The CDR3 extends over 17 amino acids. The chain's CDR3 is CATSREGLGTEAYEQYF. DNA for the CDR3: TGTGCCACCAGCAGAGAGGGTTTAGGGACTGAGGCTTACGAGCAGTACTTC.

Note on this clone: The same CDR3 also results from other DNA sequences found in this sample. The V call is TRBV9, the J call TRBJ2-1; D gene uncertain. The germline CDR1 and CDR2 sequences are SGDLS and YYNGEE. The CDR3 has 13 residues. Trimming cost V 0 bases and J 3 bases, with 4 bases left between them. CDR3 sequence reads: CASSVGIYNEQFF. For the CDR3, the DNA is TGTGCCAGCAGCGTAGGAATCTACAATGAGCAGTTCTTC.

The chain combines TRBV27 with TRBJ1-3; D gene ambiguous. This CDR3 contains 17 residues. Per the germline V gene, CDR1 is MNHEY and CDR2 is SMNVEV (reference sequence). V was trimmed by 5 bases and J by 0 bases, leaving 17 bases between them. The CDR3, as DNA: TGTGCCAGCAGTCTCATGCCCGGCGGGAGCTCTGGAAACACCATATATTTT. Translated, it gives CASSLMPGGSSGNTIYF.

Points on this clone: Other nucleotide sequences from this sample produce the same CDR3. The chain carries TRBV5-4 and TRBJ2-7; TRBD1 is a possible D gene (5 bases). The CDR3 is 15 residues long. Trimming took 2 bases from V and 0 from J, leaving 12 bases between them. The germline V gene encodes CDR1 SGHNT and CDR2 YYREEE (reference sequence). The CDR3 nucleotides read TGTGCCAGCAGCTTTGGGCAGGGTAACTCCTACGAGCAGTACTTC. This gives the protein CASSFGQGNSYEQYF. Using reference TRBV5-4 and TRBJ2-7 for the parts outside the CDR3, the full variable domain is ETGVTQSPTHLIKTRGQQVTLRCSSQSGHNTVSWYQQALGQGPQFIFQYYREEENGRGNFPPRFSGLQFPNYSSELNVNALELDDSALYLCASSFGQGNSYEQYFGPGTRLTVT.

The CDR3 here is CASSSDRGYGYEQYF. DNA of the CDR3: TGTGCCAGCAGCTCTGACAGGGGTTATGGCTACGAGCAGTACTTC. V usage is TRBV11-3 and J usage is TRBJ2-7, with TRBD1 matching over 8 bases. Germline loops: CDR1 SGHNT, CDR2 YENEEA. The CDR3 sequence is 15 residues long. V lost 4 bases to trimming and J lost 3 bases; unmatched junction nucleotides: 8.

This chain links TRBV5-6 with TRBJ2-7; no clear D gene. Trimming stripped 3 bases from V and 5 bases from J, with 24 bases between. In germline, CDR1 is SGHDT, CDR2 YYEEEE. CDR3 size: 17 residues. The CDR3 region is CASSSPEEAGVLHEQYF. CDR3 in DNA: TGTGCCAGCAGCTCCCCCGAGGAAGCAGGAGTGCTCCACGAGCAGTACTTC.

The chain couples TRBV4-3 to TRBJ1-1; D might be TRBD1 (5 bases). Germline V lookup: CDR1 LGHNA, CDR2 YSLEER. V was cut by 0 bases and J by 4 bases, with 12 bases left in between. The CDR3 spans 15 residues. This CDR3 reads CASSQDWGVFTEAFF. The CDR3 coding sequence is TGCGCCAGCAGCCAAGATTGGGGCGTCTTCACTGAAGCTTTCTTT.

The V call is TRBV9, the J call TRBJ1-6, with 11 bases that match TRBD1. Germline V gene lookup returns CDR1 SGDLS and CDR2 YYNGEE. The CDR3 extends over 15 amino acids. Trimming removed 2 bases from V and 11 bases from J; junction bases left unmatched: 6. CDR3 region: CASSVSGTGGTPLHF. The CDR3, as DNA: TGTGCCAGCAGCGTCTCCGGGACAGGGGGGACACCCCTCCACTTT.

V usage is TRBV4-3 and J usage is TRBJ1-5, with D hard to call. CDR1 LGHNA and CDR2 YSLEER come from the germline V gene. V lost 1 base to trimming and J lost 3 bases, with 10 bases between them. The CDR3 loop spans 15 amino acids. The CDR3 protein is CASSQVRALNQPQHF. CDR3 DNA sequence: TGCGCCAGCAGCCAAGTTCGGGCCCTCAATCAGCCCCAGCATTTT.

V usage is TRBV4-1 and J usage is TRBJ1-3, with D unresolved. The germline CDR1 and CDR2 sequences are MGHRA and YSYEKL. The CDR3 consists of 15 residues. V gave up 4 bases and J gave up 3 bases, with 13 bases separating them. The CDR3 nucleotides are TGCGCCAGCAGCCCCGTATCGGGAATTGGAAACACCATATATTTT. Protein product: CASSPVSGIGNTIYF.

This sequence joins TRBV27 and TRBJ2-1, with 10 bases matching TRBD2. This CDR3 has 17 amino acids. Germline values: CDR1 MNHEY, CDR2 SMNVEV (reference sequence). The junction had 13 bases not matched to a gene; V was cut back by 3 bases and J by 8 bases. The CDR3 nucleotides read TGTGCCAGCAGTTTTTTAGGTATAGCGGGAGGAAGTGATGAGCAGTTCTTC. Residues: CASSFLGIAGGSDEQFF.

V usage is TRBV7-9 and J usage is TRBJ1-2, with 7 bases lining up with TRBD1. The CDR3 totals 14 residues. Germline trimming cut 4 bases from V and 1 base from J; bases unmatched to any gene: 3. Germline V gene sequence: CDR1 SEHNR, CDR2 FQNEAQ (reference sequence). The CDR3 loop is CASSSTGRNYGYTF. The CDR3 DNA is TGTGCCAGCAGCTCGACAGGGCGTAACTATGGCTACACCTTC. Full variable domain (remainder filled in from reference TRBV7-9 and TRBJ1-2): DTGVSQNPRHKITKRGQNVTFRCDPISEHNRLYWYRQTLGQGPEFLTYFQNEAQLEKSRLLSDRFSAERPKGSFSTLEIQRTEQGDSAMYLCASSSTGRNYGYTFGSGTRLTVV.

The chain links TRBV7-9 to TRBJ1-1; D might be TRBD1 (5 bases). The CDR3 covers 14 residues. Germline-derived CDR1 and CDR2 are SEHNR and FQNEAQ (reference sequence). V was cut by 5 bases and J by 4 bases, with 14 bases left in between. The CDR3 reads CASSLIGAFTEAFF. CDR3 bases: TGTGCCAGCAGCCTAATCGGGGCGTTCACTGAAGCTTTCTTT.

The V gene is TRBV4-1, the J gene TRBJ2-3; D may correspond to TRBD1 or TRBD2 (5 bases each). The length of the CDR3 is 17 residues. Trimming removed 0 bases from V and 4 bases from J, with 17 bases in between. Germline V gene lookup returns CDR1 MGHRA and CDR2 YSYEKL. The CDR3 region has the DNA TGCGCCAGCAGCCAAGAATTCACAGGTGGGGAGTCAGATACGCAGTATTTT. It translates to CASSQEFTGGESDTQYF.